These T cell receptor beta chains were read from a single sample in a study of T cells in tumors after PD-1 blockade. Some clones are missing from TCRdb's copy, which holds only in-frame ones; the method was immunoSEQ multiplex PCR. The repertoire holds about 20,000 clones, with 78% as singletons. The material was PBMCs, obtained before anti-PD-1 treatment. These receptors originate from a human donor with basal cell carcinoma. The CDR3 runs from the conserved cysteine through the conserved F or W. The order of the fields is CDR3 DNA, CDR3 protein, D gene, clone size, V gene, J gene. A D gene is named only where the DNA matches it firmly. A clone size is listed for some rows: how often the clone was seen (once, few, many), or a class if it is expanded.

TGTGCCAGCAGCACAGAGCTTAACACTGAAGCTTTCTTT,CASSTELNTEAFF,-,-,TRBV3-1/TRBV3-2,TRBJ1-1
TGTGCCAGCACAGATTCCTACGAGCAGTACTTC,CASTDSYEQYF,-,once,TRBV6-5,TRBJ2-7
TGTGCCAGCAGCTGGACTAGCCGAGAGACCCAGTACTTC,CASSWTSRETQYF,TRBD2,-,TRBV5-5,TRBJ2-5
TGTGCCAGCAGCTGGACAGGAAAAGAGACCCAGTACTTC,CASSWTGKETQYF,TRBD1,-,TRBV7-9,TRBJ2-5
TGTGCCAGCACGGGGGGACAAAACATTCAGTACTTC,CASTGGQNIQYF,TRBD2,few,TRBV2,TRBJ2-4
TGTGCCAGCAACCGGCGGGGACAGGGGCTCCTATCGCAGTATTTT,CASNRRGQGLLSQYF,TRBD1,-,TRBV28,TRBJ2-3
TGTGCCAGCAGCTTCTTGGGAGGCGGCACAGATACGCAGTATTTT,CASSFLGGGTDTQYF,-,few,TRBV7-3,TRBJ2-3
TGTGCCAGCAGGCCAACTAGCGGGCAAGAGACCCAGTACTTC,CASRPTSGQETQYF,TRBD2,-,TRBV6-5,TRBJ2-5
TGTGCCAGCAGCTTAAACTGCGGGAGGGGTATAACTAGCACAGATACGCAGTATTTT,CASSLNCGRGITSTDTQYF,TRBD2,-,TRBV7-7,TRBJ2-3
TGCGCCAGCAGCCAAGATTACCAGGGGCCACCGTACTTC,CASSQDYQGPPYF,-,few,TRBV4-1,TRBJ2-7
TGTGCCAGTAGTATTGACAGGGGCCTGGATACGCAGTATTTT,CASSIDRGLDTQYF,TRBD1,-,TRBV19,TRBJ2-3